The rows below give T cell receptor beta chains drawn from one sample of a study of T cell responses to AZD1222 COVID-19 vaccine. TCRdb's copy holds only in-frame clones and misses some; the assay was immunoSEQ multiplex PCR. The table has about 120,000 clones, 87% seen once; the top ten hold roughly 7.4%. The specimen was peripheral blood, collected on day 0 of AZD1222 vaccination. The receptors originated from an adult in good health. Each CDR3 is given with its conserved first and last residue. Fields, in order: J gene, V gene, CDR3 protein.

j_call: TRBJ1-2; v_call: TRBV6-5; cdr3_aa: CASSQSTRNGYTF
j_call: TRBJ2-5; v_call: TRBV6-5; cdr3_aa: CASSSLALEETQYF
j_call: TRBJ1-1; v_call: TRBV29-1; cdr3_aa: CSVREDREEAFF
j_call: TRBJ1-1; v_call: TRBV18; cdr3_aa: CASSPLLSQGSVGTEAFF
j_call: TRBJ1-5; v_call: TRBV4-1; cdr3_aa: CASSQGSGGNQPQHF
j_call: TRBJ1-1; v_call: TRBV20-1; cdr3_aa: CSASLSLYEAFF
j_call: TRBJ1-3; v_call: TRBV18; cdr3_aa: CASSRDLVAGSGNTIYF
j_call: TRBJ1-4; v_call: TRBV2; cdr3_aa: CASKGQGAREKLFF
j_call: TRBJ1-1; v_call: TRBV7-3; cdr3_aa: CASSLFMNTEAFF
j_call: TRBJ2-7; v_call: TRBV9; cdr3_aa: CASSIGPNTYSYEQYF
j_call: TRBJ2-3; v_call: TRBV5-4; cdr3_aa: CASSFGLIGNTDTQYF
j_call: TRBJ1-1; v_call: TRBV7-8; cdr3_aa: CASSQRNQNTEAFF
j_call: TRBJ1-5; v_call: TRBV9; cdr3_aa: CASSVEGTGNQPQHF
j_call: TRBJ2-5; v_call: TRBV27; cdr3_aa: CASSSQGAQYF
j_call: TRBJ1-5; v_call: TRBV6-4; cdr3_aa: CASSPSPGNQPQHF
j_call: TRBJ2-2; v_call: TRBV29-1; cdr3_aa: CSVGTANTGELFF
j_call: TRBJ1-2; v_call: TRBV6-4; cdr3_aa: CASSDSETGGINSGYTF
j_call: TRBJ1-6; v_call: TRBV28; cdr3_aa: CASSLAGTGNPPLHF
j_call: TRBJ2-3; v_call: TRBV7-8; cdr3_aa: CASSQETLFDTQYF
j_call: TRBJ2-3; v_call: TRBV7-3; cdr3_aa: CASSLWGRHTDTQYF
j_call: TRBJ2-2; v_call: TRBV30; cdr3_aa: CAWSEQGNGELFF
j_call: TRBJ2-6; v_call: TRBV28; cdr3_aa: CASSFQGMLTGRANVLTF
j_call: TRBJ1-2; v_call: TRBV6-1; cdr3_aa: CASSDGEDRGDGYTF
j_call: TRBJ1-5; v_call: TRBV6-6; cdr3_aa: CASSPTGNQPQHF
j_call: TRBJ1-1; v_call: TRBV7-9; cdr3_aa: CASSLHTQGSEAFF
j_call: TRBJ1-6; v_call: TRBV6-5; cdr3_aa: CALGGQPNSPLHF
j_call: TRBJ1-1; v_call: TRBV5-1; cdr3_aa: CASSLQETDEAFF
j_call: TRBJ2-3; v_call: TRBV19; cdr3_aa: CASKIWAGTSTDTQYF
j_call: TRBJ1-5; v_call: TRBV12-5; cdr3_aa: CASGLFRPPRPQHF
j_call: TRBJ2-7; v_call: TRBV15; cdr3_aa: CATSSSSYEQYF
j_call: TRBJ1-5; v_call: TRBV4-1; cdr3_aa: CASSQTRDYSNQPQHF
j_call: TRBJ2-3; v_call: TRBV6-7; cdr3_aa: CASIPDSLPYDTQYF
j_call: TRBJ2-4; v_call: TRBV27; cdr3_aa: CASSRRLAGGKNIQYF
j_call: TRBJ1-5; v_call: TRBV2; cdr3_aa: CASREDWKGQPQHF
j_call: TRBJ2-2; v_call: TRBV21-1; cdr3_aa: CASSKGAGTSNTGELFF
j_call: TRBJ2-5; v_call: TRBV5-5; cdr3_aa: CASSLAGDETQYF
j_call: TRBJ2-5; v_call: TRBV6-5; cdr3_aa: CASRGIQETQYF
j_call: TRBJ2-3; v_call: TRBV6-5; cdr3_aa: CASISAGDTQYF
j_call: TRBJ1-2; v_call: TRBV19; cdr3_aa: CASSTLHTTINYGYTF
j_call: TRBJ1-4; v_call: TRBV7-9; cdr3_aa: CASSSQAREKLFF
j_call: TRBJ2-1; v_call: TRBV6-6; cdr3_aa: CASSRTGDGNEQFF
j_call: TRBJ1-1; v_call: TRBV5-1; cdr3_aa: CASSLPAGGAAEAFF
j_call: TRBJ2-2; v_call: TRBV3-1/TRBV3-2; cdr3_aa: CASSQEAGTSYTGELFF